These 4 T cell receptor beta chains were sequenced from one sample in a study of blood T cell repertoires in COVID-19. Repertoires were generated with immunoSEQ multiplex PCR, while TCRdb's copy carries only in-frame clones and drops some. The data contain about 290,000 clones, roughly 80% of them singletons. The sequencing sample was made of peripheral blood. All receptors come from a woman between 50 and 59 years old with active or convalescent COVID-19.

The rearrangement links TRBV2 to TRBJ2-5; D perhaps matches TRBD2 (5 bases). V was clipped by 4 bases and J by 7 bases, with 13 bases between them. The CDR3 has 13 residues. The germline CDR1 and CDR2 sequences are SNHLY and FYNNEI. The CDR3 sequence: CASSGITGWTQYF. The DNA of the CDR3 is TGTGCCAGCAGTGGAATCACGGGGTGGACCCAGTACTTC.

The genes are TRBV5-1 and TRBJ2-6; D uncertain. This CDR3 has 15 residues. Trimming removed 0 bases from V and 2 bases from J, with 6 bases in between. The germline V gene has CDR1 SGHRS and CDR2 YFSETQ. The CDR3 nucleotides read TGCGCCAGCAGCTTGGAACAGACTGGGGCCAACGTCCTGACTTTC. It yields the protein CASSLEQTGANVLTF.

The J gene is TRBJ1-1, the V gene TRBV4-2; 7 bases map to TRBD1. Germline loops: CDR1 LGHNA, CDR2 YNFKEQ. The CDR3 spans 17 residues. V was clipped by 1 base and J by 4 bases; unmatched bases: 12. The CDR3 here is CASSQGGQLVIGTEAFF. As DNA, the CDR3 is TGTGCCAGCAGCCAAGGGGGACAGTTGGTCATCGGCACTGAAGCTTTCTTT.

V gene TRBV2 combines with J gene TRBJ2-7; D gene uncertain. CDR1 and CDR2 (germline): SNHLY, FYNNEI. The CDR3 consists of 13 residues. The V gene lost 4 bases and the J gene lost 6 bases, with 13 bases spanning the gap. CDR3 residues: CASSGGQTGEQYF. The CDR3 bases are TGTGCCAGCAGTGGTGGCCAGACGGGCGAGCAGTACTTC.